This record looks at one TCR beta chain sequence and its context. This entry is derived from a study of blood T cell repertoires in COVID-19. In the study overall: Sites in the United States, Italy and Spain provided acute and convalescent COVID-19 samples. T cells, B-cell-depleted T cells, or PBMCs provided the cDNA or gDNA that served as material.

As handled by the study authors: Amplification from reference gene primers served as the basis for estimated nucleated cell counts. TCRdb's copy holds only in-frame clones and misses some; the assay was immunoSEQ multiplex PCR. V and J calls and clone size come straight from that table; D and trimming were deduced from the DNA. This repertoire shows around 180,000 clones, about 91% found once; its top ten account for about 4%. The clonotype originates from a woman aged 30 to 39 with acute or convalescent COVID-19. Sample: peripheral blood.

In DNA form, the CDR3 reads TGTGCCACCAGTGATCACACCGGGACAGGGATATCCGGGGAGCTGTTTTTT. Residues: CATSDHTGTGISGELFF. The chain has TRBV24-1 and TRBJ2-2; 9 nucleotides align to TRBD1. This CDR3 region has 17 residues. From germline, CDR1 is KGHDR and CDR2 SFDVKD. Trimming cost V 3 bases and J 6 bases; bases outside gene matches: 10.